Listed below are T cell receptor beta chains from one sample, sequenced in a study of CD8 T cells in Susac syndrome. TCRdb independently ran MiXCR on the immunoSEQ multiplex PCR reads; one entry per CDR3 protein. The sample consists of approximately 26,000 distinct CDR3 sequences, roughly 94% of them appearing once. The specimen was CD8+ T cells from PBMCs. The receptors stem from a human donor in good health. Each CDR3 is given with its conserved first and last residue. Each record gives: clone size, V gene, D gene, J gene, CDR3 DNA, CDR3 protein. The D gene is left open where the match is weak. The size of a clone is reported for some rows only, either as once, few or many, or as a class for expanded clones.

size: -
V: TRBV20-1
D: -
J: TRBJ1-5
DNA: TGCAGTGCTAGAGATCGGGGGGGGAATCAGCCCCAGCATTTT
CDR3: CSARDRGGNQPQHF

size: -
V: TRBV6-5
D: -
J: TRBJ2-3
DNA: TGTGCCAGCAGTGCCGGAGGGTTTGATACGCAGTATTTT
CDR3: CASSAGGFDTQYF

size: -
V: TRBV25-1
D: -
J: TRBJ1-4
DNA: TGTGCCAGCAGTGAATATGGTGAAAAACTGTTTTTT
CDR3: CASSEYGEKLFF

size: -
V: TRBV5-6
D: -
J: TRBJ2-5
DNA: TGTGCCAGCAGCTCGGGCACAGTCAGGGAGACCCAGTACTTC
CDR3: CASSSGTVRETQYF

size: -
V: TRBV5-1
D: TRBD1
J: TRBJ1-1
DNA: TGCGCCAGCAGCGTCATACAGGGGCAGAACACTGAAGCTTTCTTT
CDR3: CASSVIQGQNTEAFF

size: -
V: TRBV7-2
D: -
J: TRBJ1-2
DNA: TGTGCCAGCAGCCAGACCGGACAGCCGGCTAGTGATGGCTACACCTTC
CDR3: CASSQTGQPASDGYTF

size: -
V: TRBV2
D: -
J: TRBJ2-1
DNA: TGTGCCAGCACCGGGGGAGACGGCAATGAGCAGTTCTTC
CDR3: CASTGGDGNEQFF

size: -
V: TRBV5-1
D: TRBD1
J: TRBJ2-5
DNA: TGCGCCAGCAGCTCCCGGGACAGGGGAGAGACCCAGTACTTC
CDR3: CASSSRDRGETQYF

size: -
V: TRBV9
D: TRBD2
J: TRBJ2-2
DNA: TGTGCCAGCAGCGTATTAGCGGGGGCGGGCACCGGGGAGCTGTTTTTT
CDR3: CASSVLAGAGTGELFF

size: -
V: TRBV21-1
D: -
J: TRBJ1-5
DNA: TGTGCCAGCAGCTCCCGGACAGGTCGCAATCAGCCCCAGCATTTT
CDR3: CASSSRTGRNQPQHF

size: -
V: TRBV29-1
D: TRBD2
J: TRBJ2-1
DNA: TGCAGCGTTGAGGGAGGGAGCTCCTACAATGAGCAGTTCTTC
CDR3: CSVEGGSSYNEQFF

size: few
V: TRBV4-3
D: -
J: TRBJ2-7
DNA: TGCGCCAGCAGCCAAGATCGGGCAGGGGAAACCTACGAGCAGTACTTC
CDR3: CASSQDRAGETYEQYF

size: -
V: TRBV2
D: -
J: TRBJ1-5
DNA: TGTGCCAGCAGTGAAGGGGGCAGCTATCAGCCCCAGCATTTT
CDR3: CASSEGGSYQPQHF

size: -
V: TRBV18
D: -
J: TRBJ2-5
DNA: TGTGCCAGCTCACCTAGTACGGCAGAGACCCAGTACTTC
CDR3: CASSPSTAETQYF

size: -
V: TRBV20-1
D: TRBD2
J: TRBJ2-1
DNA: TGCAGTGCTAGAGATAACCTAGCGGGGGATGAGCAGTTCTTC
CDR3: CSARDNLAGDEQFF

size: -
V: TRBV9
D: TRBD1
J: TRBJ2-5
DNA: TGTGCCAGCAGCGCCGATACAGGGGAACTTAGCGAGACCCAGTACTTC
CDR3: CASSADTGELSETQYF

size: -
V: TRBV2
D: TRBD1
J: TRBJ1-5
DNA: TGTGCCAGCATCGAAACAGGGGGGAGCAATCAGCCCCAGCATTTT
CDR3: CASIETGGSNQPQHF

size: -
V: TRBV7-8
D: TRBD2
J: TRBJ2-5
DNA: TGTGCCAGCAGCTGGCTAGCGGGGGGCCAAGAGACCCAGTACTTC
CDR3: CASSWLAGGQETQYF

size: -
V: TRBV27
D: -
J: TRBJ1-5
DNA: TGTGCCAGCAGTTTTGGGGGCAGCCCAAAGCCCCAGCATTTT
CDR3: CASSFGGSPKPQHF

size: -
V: TRBV3-1
D: -
J: TRBJ1-1
DNA: TGTGCCAGCAGCCAAGAGCGTTCCAGCACTGAAGCTTTCTTT
CDR3: CASSQERSSTEAFF

size: -
V: TRBV6-5
D: TRBD2
J: TRBJ2-1
DNA: TGTGCCAGCAGTTACTCGGGGAGGGTATTCTCCTACAATGAGCAGTTCTTC
CDR3: CASSYSGRVFSYNEQFF

size: -
V: TRBV7-9
D: TRBD1
J: TRBJ2-7
DNA: TGTGCCAGCAGCTACATACCAGGGGGCTTTGACGAGCAGTACTTC
CDR3: CASSYIPGGFDEQYF

size: -
V: TRBV19
D: -
J: TRBJ1-5
DNA: TGTGCCAGCCAGGACACCGGGGGTCAGCCCCAGCATTTT
CDR3: CASQDTGGQPQHF

size: once
V: TRBV6-5
D: -
J: TRBJ1-2
DNA: TGTGCCAGCAGCATGAGCGCTAACTATGGCTACACCTTC
CDR3: CASSMSANYGYTF

size: -
V: TRBV19
D: -
J: TRBJ1-1
DNA: TGTGCCAGTAGTACAGGGAACACTGAAGCTTTCTTT
CDR3: CASSTGNTEAFF

size: -
V: TRBV6-1
D: -
J: TRBJ1-3
DNA: TGTGCCAGCAGCCACAGGAGGGATTGGGTGCCCCGACCTTGGAACACCATATATTTT
CDR3: CASSHRRDWVPRPWNTIYF

size: once
V: TRBV7-6
D: TRBD1
J: TRBJ2-5
DNA: TGTGCCAGCAGCACCCTACAGGGGGCGGTGGAAGAGACCCAGTACTTC
CDR3: CASSTLQGAVEETQYF

size: once
V: TRBV12-3/TRBV12-4
D: TRBD1
J: TRBJ2-2
DNA: TGTGCCAGCAGTTTTGACAGGGGCTATACCGGGGAGCTGTTTTTT
CDR3: CASSFDRGYTGELFF

size: -
V: TRBV12-5
D: -
J: TRBJ1-1
DNA: TGTGCTAGTGGTTTGCCCCAGAACACTGAAGCTTTCTTT
CDR3: CASGLPQNTEAFF

size: -
V: TRBV15
D: -
J: TRBJ1-5
DNA: TGTGCCACCAGCAGGGGACTCAATCAGCCCCAGCATTTT
CDR3: CATSRGLNQPQHF

size: -
V: TRBV29-1
D: -
J: TRBJ2-3
DNA: TGCAGCGTTGAGGTCGGGGATACGCAGTATTTT
CDR3: CSVEVGDTQYF

size: -
V: TRBV7-9
D: -
J: TRBJ2-7
DNA: TGTGCCAGCAGCTTAGTGGGCAGAAACTCCTACGAGCAGTACTTC
CDR3: CASSLVGRNSYEQYF

size: once
V: TRBV18
D: TRBD1
J: TRBJ1-1
DNA: TGTGCCAGCTCACCGGCCGGGACAGGGGAAAACACTGAAGCTTTCTTT
CDR3: CASSPAGTGENTEAFF

size: once
V: TRBV7-9
D: -
J: TRBJ2-7
DNA: TGTGCCAGCAGCTTATATTTAGACGAGCAGTACTTC
CDR3: CASSLYLDEQYF

size: -
V: TRBV7-2
D: -
J: TRBJ1-4
DNA: TGTGCCAGCAGCTTAGTTGGAGTACTTAAGGCTAATGAAAAACTGTTTTTT
CDR3: CASSLVGVLKANEKLFF

size: -
V: TRBV6-2/TRBV6-3
D: TRBD1
J: TRBJ2-7
DNA: TGTGCCAGCAGTGGCCTGGGGACAGACTACGAGCAGTACTTC
CDR3: CASSGLGTDYEQYF

size: -
V: TRBV7-9
D: TRBD1
J: TRBJ1-5
DNA: TGTGCCAGCAGCTTAGGGGGACAGGACAATCAGCCCCAGCATTTT
CDR3: CASSLGGQDNQPQHF

size: -
V: TRBV27
D: -
J: TRBJ1-1
DNA: TGTGCCAGCAGTTTTTCGACTGGACTCTCACGCACTGAAGCTTTCTTT
CDR3: CASSFSTGLSRTEAFF

size: -
V: TRBV5-1
D: -
J: TRBJ2-3
DNA: TGCGCCAGCAGCCCCCTGGCGAGTAGCACAGATACGCAGTATTTT
CDR3: CASSPLASSTDTQYF

size: -
V: TRBV11-2
D: -
J: TRBJ1-1
DNA: TGTGCCAGCAGCTTAAGACAGACCCCAAGTAATGAAGCTTTCTTT
CDR3: CASSLRQTPSNEAFF

size: -
V: TRBV5-1
D: -
J: TRBJ2-3
DNA: TGCGCCAGCAGCTGGACTATCGGCACAGATACGCAGTATTTT
CDR3: CASSWTIGTDTQYF

size: -
V: TRBV4-3
D: -
J: TRBJ2-1
DNA: TGCGCCAGCAGCCAAGATTGGGGTACTTGGGAGCAGTTCTTC
CDR3: CASSQDWGTWEQFF

size: -
V: TRBV6-5
D: -
J: TRBJ1-2
DNA: TGTGCCAGCAATTTCAGAAGTGGGTCGGTTGACTATGGCTACACCTTC
CDR3: CASNFRSGSVDYGYTF

size: -
V: TRBV27
D: -
J: TRBJ2-1
DNA: TGTGCCAGCAGTTTCTCCTCACAGGCCAATGAGCAGTTCTTC
CDR3: CASSFSSQANEQFF

size: -
V: TRBV18
D: -
J: TRBJ2-5
DNA: TGTGCCAGCTCACCGGCGATATACCAAGAGACCCAGTACTTC
CDR3: CASSPAIYQETQYF

size: -
V: TRBV7-6
D: -
J: TRBJ2-7
DNA: TGTGCCAGCAGCCCAGCGGGCGGGGCCTACGAGCAGTACTTC
CDR3: CASSPAGGAYEQYF

size: -
V: TRBV5-5
D: -
J: TRBJ1-3
DNA: TGTGCCAGCAGCTTGGAACAGTTGGGAAACACCATATATTTT
CDR3: CASSLEQLGNTIYF

size: -
V: TRBV13
D: -
J: TRBJ1-1
DNA: TGTGCCAGCAGCTTAGAAGGGGCCGGCACTGAAGCTTTCTTT
CDR3: CASSLEGAGTEAFF

size: -
V: TRBV6-2/TRBV6-3
D: TRBD1
J: TRBJ2-1
DNA: TGTGCCAGCAGTTACTCGAACCGGGACAGGGGTTACAATGAGCAGTTCTTC
CDR3: CASSYSNRDRGYNEQFF